These T cell receptor beta chains were read from a single sample in a study of blood T cell repertoires in COVID-19. The protocol was immunoSEQ multiplex PCR, while the TCRdb copy is restricted to in-frame clones and leaves out a portion. The sample includes 200,000 to 250,000 clones, 87% of them seen just once. The sample was peripheral blood. These receptors were obtained from a young woman who had recovered from COVID-19. CDR3s include the opening cysteine and the closing phenylalanine or tryptophan. The order of the fields is V gene, clone size, D gene, J gene, CDR3 protein, CDR3 DNA. A D gene is named only where the DNA matches it firmly. Expanded clones are given a class, and other clones once, few, many or no size at all.

v_call: TRBV27; clone_size: NA; d_call: TRBD2; j_call: TRBJ2-3; cdr3_aa: CASSFNPGGIGGDTQYF; cdr3_nt: TGTGCCAGCAGTTTTAATCCCGGGGGGATAGGTGGAGATACGCAGTATTTT
v_call: TRBV6-5; clone_size: NA; d_call: TRBD1; j_call: TRBJ2-7; cdr3_aa: CASKFPQGASYEQYF; cdr3_nt: TGTGCCAGCAAATTTCCCCAGGGGGCTTCGTACGAGCAGTACTTC
v_call: TRBV6-5; clone_size: NA; d_call: TRBD1; j_call: TRBJ2-5; cdr3_aa: CASSSHRGETQYF; cdr3_nt: TGTGCCAGCAGTTCTCACAGGGGGGAGACCCAGTACTTC
v_call: TRBV7-9; clone_size: NA; d_call: NA; j_call: TRBJ1-1; cdr3_aa: CASSLEITGAAFF; cdr3_nt: TGTGCCAGCAGCTTAGAAATAACGGGTGCAGCTTTCTTT
v_call: TRBV5-8; clone_size: NA; d_call: TRBD1; j_call: TRBJ2-2; cdr3_aa: CASSYHRGPGELFF; cdr3_nt: TGTGCCAGCAGCTACCACAGGGGCCCCGGGGAGCTGTTTTTT
v_call: TRBV7-6; clone_size: NA; d_call: NA; j_call: TRBJ2-7; cdr3_aa: CASSLADSYYEQYF; cdr3_nt: TGTGCCAGCAGCTTAGCCGACAGTTACTACGAGCAGTACTTC
v_call: TRBV7-3; clone_size: NA; d_call: NA; j_call: TRBJ2-1; cdr3_aa: CASGQGGNEQFF; cdr3_nt: TGTGCCAGCGGTCAAGGGGGCAATGAGCAGTTCTTC
v_call: TRBV29-1; clone_size: NA; d_call: NA; j_call: TRBJ2-7; cdr3_aa: CSVGYPSISHYEQYF; cdr3_nt: TGCAGCGTTGGATATCCCTCTATATCCCACTACGAGCAGTACTTC
v_call: TRBV3-1/TRBV3-2; clone_size: NA; d_call: NA; j_call: TRBJ1-1; cdr3_aa: CASSHRENTEAFF; cdr3_nt: TGTGCCAGCAGCCACAGGGAAAACACTGAAGCTTTCTTT
v_call: TRBV7-9; clone_size: few; d_call: TRBD1; j_call: TRBJ2-7; cdr3_aa: CASSLRQGLEQYF; cdr3_nt: TGTGCCAGCAGCTTAAGACAGGGATTGGAGCAGTACTTC
v_call: TRBV10-1; clone_size: NA; d_call: TRBD1; j_call: TRBJ2-7; cdr3_aa: CASSDPGQGMDEQYF; cdr3_nt: TGCGCCAGCAGTGATCCGGGACAGGGGATGGACGAGCAGTACTTC
v_call: TRBV27; clone_size: once; d_call: NA; j_call: TRBJ2-5; cdr3_aa: CASSVMEQETQYF; cdr3_nt: TGTGCCAGCAGTGTAATGGAGCAAGAGACCCAGTACTTC
v_call: TRBV19; clone_size: NA; d_call: TRBD1; j_call: TRBJ1-1; cdr3_aa: CASTPTGQGNTEAFF; cdr3_nt: TGTGCCAGTACTCCAACGGGACAGGGGAACACTGAAGCTTTCTTT
v_call: TRBV3-1/TRBV3-2; clone_size: NA; d_call: NA; j_call: TRBJ2-2; cdr3_aa: CASSQQGNTGELFF; cdr3_nt: TGTGCCAGCAGTCAACAGGGGAACACCGGGGAGCTGTTTTTT
v_call: TRBV7-3; clone_size: NA; d_call: TRBD1; j_call: TRBJ2-7; cdr3_aa: CASSPWDSPYEQYF; cdr3_nt: TGTGCCAGCAGCCCCTGGGACAGCCCCTACGAGCAGTACTTC
v_call: TRBV5-1; clone_size: NA; d_call: NA; j_call: TRBJ2-2; cdr3_aa: CASKWGDYTGELFF; cdr3_nt: TGCGCCAGCAAGTGGGGAGACTACACCGGGGAGCTGTTTTTT
v_call: TRBV5-6; clone_size: NA; d_call: TRBD2; j_call: TRBJ2-7; cdr3_aa: CASSFTSGYEQYF; cdr3_nt: TGTGCCAGCAGCTTTACTAGCGGTTACGAGCAGTACTTC
v_call: TRBV19; clone_size: NA; d_call: TRBD2; j_call: TRBJ2-7; cdr3_aa: CASSPLAAGVGEQYF; cdr3_nt: TGTGCCAGTAGTCCTCTCGCGGCGGGAGTTGGAGAGCAGTACTTC
v_call: TRBV27; clone_size: NA; d_call: NA; j_call: TRBJ2-1; cdr3_aa: CASSLSLEGGWQYNEQFF; cdr3_nt: TGTGCCAGCAGTTTATCGCTAGAAGGGGGATGGCAGTACAATGAGCAGTTCTTC
v_call: TRBV11-3; clone_size: once; d_call: NA; j_call: TRBJ2-7; cdr3_aa: CASSLYYEQYF; cdr3_nt: TGTGCCAGCAGCTTATACTACGAGCAGTACTTC
v_call: TRBV4-1; clone_size: NA; d_call: NA; j_call: TRBJ2-1; cdr3_aa: CASSHSRALEQFF; cdr3_nt: TGCGCCAGCAGCCATAGCCGAGCCCTTGAACAGTTCTTC
v_call: TRBV27; clone_size: few; d_call: NA; j_call: TRBJ1-6; cdr3_aa: CASSLYIGRDSPLHF; cdr3_nt: TGTGCCAGCAGTTTATATATCGGCAGGGATTCACCCCTCCACTTT
v_call: TRBV19; clone_size: NA; d_call: NA; j_call: TRBJ1-5; cdr3_aa: CASNLGEGFQPQHF; cdr3_nt: TGTGCCAGTAACTTGGGAGAGGGTTTTCAGCCCCAGCATTTT
v_call: TRBV2; clone_size: NA; d_call: NA; j_call: TRBJ1-5; cdr3_aa: CASSRDRYSNQPQHF; cdr3_nt: TGTGCCAGCAGTCGGGATAGATATAGCAATCAGCCCCAGCATTTT
v_call: TRBV7-2; clone_size: NA; d_call: TRBD1; j_call: TRBJ1-5; cdr3_aa: CASSSDRVNQPQHF; cdr3_nt: TGTGCCAGCAGCTCTGACAGGGTTAATCAGCCCCAGCATTTT
v_call: TRBV9; clone_size: NA; d_call: TRBD2; j_call: TRBJ2-1; cdr3_aa: CASSVDVAGGPSNEQFF; cdr3_nt: TGTGCCAGCAGCGTAGACGTGGCGGGAGGGCCTAGCAATGAGCAGTTCTTC
v_call: TRBV3-1/TRBV3-2; clone_size: NA; d_call: NA; j_call: TRBJ1-2; cdr3_aa: CASSQDGTYYGYTF; cdr3_nt: TGTGCCAGCAGCCAAGATGGCACCTACTATGGCTACACCTTC
v_call: TRBV29-1; clone_size: NA; d_call: NA; j_call: TRBJ2-1; cdr3_aa: CSVILAVRGSYNEQFF; cdr3_nt: TGCAGCGTTATTTTAGCTGTACGAGGCTCCTACAATGAGCAGTTCTTC
v_call: TRBV6-5; clone_size: NA; d_call: TRBD2; j_call: TRBJ2-7; cdr3_aa: CASSFGLAGGYEQYF; cdr3_nt: TGTGCCAGCAGTTTCGGACTAGCGGGAGGGTACGAGCAGTACTTC
v_call: TRBV19; clone_size: NA; d_call: NA; j_call: TRBJ1-4; cdr3_aa: CASSIQGNEKLFF; cdr3_nt: TGTGCCAGTAGTATCCAGGGAAACGAAAAACTGTTTTTT
v_call: TRBV9; clone_size: once; d_call: NA; j_call: TRBJ2-3; cdr3_aa: CASSVAGVTDTQYF; cdr3_nt: TGTGCCAGCAGCGTAGCAGGGGTCACAGATACGCAGTATTTT
v_call: TRBV7-2; clone_size: NA; d_call: NA; j_call: TRBJ1-2; cdr3_aa: CASSLDAGTSALIYGYTF; cdr3_nt: TGTGCCAGCAGCTTAGATGCGGGAACCAGCGCCCTAATCTATGGCTACACCTTC
v_call: TRBV6-4; clone_size: NA; d_call: TRBD2; j_call: TRBJ2-7; cdr3_aa: CASSRLAGVGEQYF; cdr3_nt: TGTGCCAGCAGTCGACTAGCGGGAGTCGGCGAGCAGTACTTC
v_call: TRBV7-2; clone_size: NA; d_call: NA; j_call: TRBJ2-2; cdr3_aa: CASSSRRSWGEEAGELFF; cdr3_nt: TGTGCCAGCAGCTCCCGCCGCTCATGGGGGGAGGAGGCCGGGGAGCTGTTTTTT
v_call: TRBV6-5; clone_size: NA; d_call: NA; j_call: TRBJ1-3; cdr3_aa: CASTSTLSGNTIYF; cdr3_nt: TGTGCCAGCACCTCGACACTTTCTGGAAACACCATATATTTT
v_call: TRBV4-1; clone_size: NA; d_call: TRBD2; j_call: TRBJ2-7; cdr3_aa: CASSQIAGDFYEQYF; cdr3_nt: TGCGCCAGCAGCCAAATAGCGGGAGATTTTTACGAGCAGTACTTC
v_call: TRBV6-5; clone_size: NA; d_call: NA; j_call: TRBJ1-2; cdr3_aa: CASRPPAGSSYGYTF; cdr3_nt: TGTGCCAGCAGGCCGCCTGCAGGATCGAGCTATGGCTACACCTTC
v_call: TRBV5-1; clone_size: NA; d_call: TRBD2; j_call: TRBJ2-7; cdr3_aa: CASSGASGVYYEQYF; cdr3_nt: TGCGCCAGCAGTGGAGCTAGCGGGGTGTACTACGAGCAGTACTTC
v_call: TRBV19; clone_size: NA; d_call: NA; j_call: TRBJ1-1; cdr3_aa: CASSIITSSAEAFF; cdr3_nt: TGTGCCAGTAGTATAATAACGTCTTCAGCTGAAGCTTTCTTT
v_call: TRBV18; clone_size: NA; d_call: NA; j_call: TRBJ1-1; cdr3_aa: CASSPRGFDTEAFF; cdr3_nt: TGTGCCAGCTCACCAAGAGGGTTTGACACTGAAGCTTTCTTT
v_call: TRBV18; clone_size: NA; d_call: NA; j_call: TRBJ1-5; cdr3_aa: CASSPPGGGAGQPQHF; cdr3_nt: TGTGCCAGCTCACCCCCCGGCGGGGGCGCGGGGCAGCCCCAGCATTTT
v_call: TRBV5-4; clone_size: once; d_call: NA; j_call: TRBJ2-1; cdr3_aa: CASSFSGTRSYNEQFF; cdr3_nt: TGTGCCAGCAGCTTCTCCGGGACACGCTCCTACAATGAGCAGTTCTTC
v_call: TRBV24-1; clone_size: once; d_call: TRBD2; j_call: TRBJ2-1; cdr3_aa: CATSDPGLAGHEQFF; cdr3_nt: TGTGCCACCAGTGATCCGGGACTAGCGGGACATGAGCAGTTCTTC
v_call: TRBV5-4; clone_size: few; d_call: TRBD1; j_call: TRBJ2-2; cdr3_aa: CASSLLDRGDTGELFF; cdr3_nt: TGTGCCAGCAGCTTGCTTGACAGGGGTGACACCGGGGAGCTGTTTTTT
v_call: TRBV6-5; clone_size: NA; d_call: TRBD1; j_call: TRBJ2-3; cdr3_aa: CASSLVGQGRTDTQYF; cdr3_nt: TGTGCCAGCAGTTTAGTTGGACAGGGGCGCACAGATACGCAGTATTTT
v_call: TRBV7-2; clone_size: NA; d_call: TRBD1; j_call: TRBJ2-7; cdr3_aa: CASSRTGGPPYEQYF; cdr3_nt: TGTGCCAGCAGTCGCACAGGGGGCCCCCCCTACGAGCAGTACTTC
v_call: TRBV19; clone_size: NA; d_call: TRBD1; j_call: TRBJ1-1; cdr3_aa: CASTPGTGWGNTEAFF; cdr3_nt: TGTGCCAGTACCCCCGGGACAGGTTGGGGGAACACTGAAGCTTTCTTT
v_call: TRBV6-4; clone_size: once; d_call: NA; j_call: TRBJ2-1; cdr3_aa: CASSDVPGSYNEQFF; cdr3_nt: TGTGCCAGCAGTGACGTGCCAGGTAGTTACAATGAGCAGTTCTTC